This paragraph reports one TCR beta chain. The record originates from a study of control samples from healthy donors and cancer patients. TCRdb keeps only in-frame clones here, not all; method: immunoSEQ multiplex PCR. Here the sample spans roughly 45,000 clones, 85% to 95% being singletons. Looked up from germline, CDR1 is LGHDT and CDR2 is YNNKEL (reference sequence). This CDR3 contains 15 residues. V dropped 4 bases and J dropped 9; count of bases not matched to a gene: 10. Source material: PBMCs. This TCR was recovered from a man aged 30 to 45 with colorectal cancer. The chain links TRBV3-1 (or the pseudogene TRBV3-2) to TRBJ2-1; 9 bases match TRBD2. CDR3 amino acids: CASSLPLVAGVEQFF. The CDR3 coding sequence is TGTGCCAGCAGCCTGCCACTGGTAGCGGGGGTTGAGCAGTTCTTC.